Below, 14 T cell receptor beta chains from the same sample are listed, as sequenced in a study of monozygotic twins with inflammatory bowel disease. TCRdb re-analyzed the 5' RACE reads; it lists each CDR3 protein once, without DNA. This sample's table has about 380,000 distinct CDR3 sequences. Sequenced material: blood. These receptors all come from a human donor with ulcerative colitis or Crohn's disease, or a healthy co-twin of an affected twin (not recorded which).

The chain carries TRBV9 and TRBJ2-1; TCRdb proposes TRBD1, but this gene call is untestable without DNA. Per germline, CDR1 SGDLS and CDR2 YYNGEE. This CDR3 has 14 amino acids. The chain's CDR3 is CASSVELGVREQFF.

The genes are TRBV27 and TRBJ2-7; TCRdb calls TRBD2, which cannot be checked without DNA. This CDR3 spans 16 amino acids. The germline gives CDR1 MNHEY, CDR2 SMNVEV (reference sequence). The CDR3: CASSLRPSGASYEQYF.

The rearrangement links TRBV4-2 to TRBJ1-1; the D call from TCRdb, TRBD1, cannot be confirmed without DNA. There are 13 residues in the CDR3. Looked up from germline, CDR1 is LGHNA and CDR2 is YNFKEQ. This chain's CDR3 is CASSQLPGAEAFF.

The chain uses TRBV19 and TRBJ2-2; TCRdb indicates TRBD2, and absent DNA this call remains unverified. The CDR3 sequence is 17 residues long. CDR1 and CDR2 (germline): LNHDA, SQIVND (reference sequence). The CDR3 spells CASSSRRSGGDTGELFF. Full variable domain (missing parts from reference TRBV19 and TRBJ2-2): DGGITQSPKYLFRKEGQNVTLSCEQNLNHDAMYWYRQDPGQGLRLIYYSQIVNDFQKGDIAEGYSVSREKKESFPLTVTSAQKNPTAFYLCASSSRRSGGDTGELFFGEGSRLTVL.

The chain combines TRBV7-2 with TRBJ2-3; TCRdb's D call, TRBD2, is unchecked because there is no DNA. Germline lookup yields CDR1 SGHTA and CDR2 FQGNSA. This CDR3 comprises 16 residues. The CDR3 protein is CASSWGTSGGTDTQYF.

This sequence joins TRBV12-3 or TRBV12-4 and TRBJ1-4; the D call from TCRdb, TRBD1, cannot be confirmed without DNA. The CDR3 has 15 residues. The chain's CDR3 is CASSLDSPTNEKLFF.

V gene TRBV20-1 combines with J gene TRBJ2-2; TCRdb outputs TRBD2, but without DNA this stays unchecked. There are 15 residues in the CDR3. Germline lookup yields CDR1 DFQATT and CDR2 SNEGSKA (reference sequence). The CDR3 loop reads CSARWLAGNTGELFF.

The V and J genes are TRBV7-9 and TRBJ2-2; the D call from TCRdb, TRBD2, cannot be confirmed without DNA. The germline V gene has CDR1 SEHNR and CDR2 FQNEAQ (reference sequence). The CDR3 is 15 residues long. CDR3 in amino acids: CASSRGGGSTGELFF.

The rearrangement links TRBV12-3 or TRBV12-4 to TRBJ1-1. This CDR3 has 12 residues. The CDR3 reads CASSLAATEAFF.

The chain has TRBV25-1 and TRBJ2-3. Germline values: CDR1 MGHDK, CDR2 SYGVNS. This CDR3 region has 16 residues. The CDR3: CASSRTWVSSTDTQYF. The variable domain in full, with the rest retrieved from reference TRBV25-1 and TRBJ2-3, is EADIYQTPRYLVIGTGKKITLECSQTMGHDKMYWYQQDPGMELHLIHYSYGVNSTEKGDLSSESTVSRIRTEHFPLTLESARPSHTSQYLCASSRTWVSSTDTQYFGPGTRLTVL.

The V gene is TRBV5-1, the J gene TRBJ1-2; checking the TCRdb D call of TRBD1 is not possible without DNA. CDR3 length equals 15 residues. Germline CDR1 SGHRS, CDR2 YFSETQ. The CDR3 is CASSSLSGGIYGYTF.

This chain connects TRBV5-1 to TRBJ2-6. The CDR3 covers 16 residues. Germline V gene data show CDR1 as SGHRS and CDR2 as YFSETQ. The CDR3: CASSFPQASGANVLTF.

The chain combines TRBV3-1 with TRBJ2-7. The length of the CDR3 is 16 residues. Looked up from germline, CDR1 is LGHDT and CDR2 is YNNKEL (reference sequence). CDR3 amino acids: CASSQDPGYGYYEQYF.

This chain joins TRBV19 and TRBJ1-1. This CDR3 comprises 14 residues. Germline V gene data show CDR1 as LNHDA and CDR2 as SQIVND (reference sequence). CDR3 protein: CASRAGWVDTEAFF.